The T cell receptor (beta chain) under discussion was sequenced for a study of T cells expressing NK-cell markers. As for this clonotype: Its antigen remains unidentified.

Points from the study as a whole: Specificity for HCMV among expanded NKG2C+ T cell clones was not established. One observes that, in a handful of donors, these clonotypes were also the leading ones within the CD3+CD56-NKG2C+ fraction.

The CDR3 sequence is 14 residues long. Germline loops: CDR1 SGHRS, CDR2 YFSETQ. TCRdb reprocessed the 5' RACE reads, with one entry per CDR3 protein and no DNA. Its table lists 300,000 to 500,000 distinct CDR3 sequences. V gene TRBV5-1 combines with J gene TRBJ2-1; the TCRdb call, TRBD1, lacks DNA for checking. The TCR sequence derives from a woman aged 45-65 years in good health. The sample consisted of blood T cells: a sorted CD56 or NKG2C T cell subset, CD4+ or CD8+ T cells, or bulk PBMC T cells (not recorded which). The CDR3 sequence is CASSLRQGTGEQFF.